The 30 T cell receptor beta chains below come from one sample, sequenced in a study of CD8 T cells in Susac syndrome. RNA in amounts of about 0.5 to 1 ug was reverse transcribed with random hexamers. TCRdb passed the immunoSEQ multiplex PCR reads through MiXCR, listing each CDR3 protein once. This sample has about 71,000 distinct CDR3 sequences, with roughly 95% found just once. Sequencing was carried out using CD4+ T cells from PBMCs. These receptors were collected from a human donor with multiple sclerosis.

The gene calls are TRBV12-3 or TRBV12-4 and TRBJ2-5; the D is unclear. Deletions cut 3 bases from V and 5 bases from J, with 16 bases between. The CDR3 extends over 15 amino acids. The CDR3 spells CASSFGAEQWETQYF. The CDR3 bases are TGTGCCAGCAGTTTCGGAGCAGAGCAATGGGAGACCCAGTACTTC.

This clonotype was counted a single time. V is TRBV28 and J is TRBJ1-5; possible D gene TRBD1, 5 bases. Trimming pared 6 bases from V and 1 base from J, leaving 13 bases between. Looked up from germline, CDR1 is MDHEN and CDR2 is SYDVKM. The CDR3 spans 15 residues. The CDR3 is CASSLGGGSNQPQHF. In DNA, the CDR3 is TGTGCCAGCAGCCTCGGGGGAGGGAGCAATCAGCCCCAGCATTTT.

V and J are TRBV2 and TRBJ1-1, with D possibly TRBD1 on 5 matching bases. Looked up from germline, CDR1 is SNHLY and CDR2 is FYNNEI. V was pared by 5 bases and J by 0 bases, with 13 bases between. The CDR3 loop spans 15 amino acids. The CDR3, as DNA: TGTGCCAGCAGTTTAGACGGGGGGTTGAACACTGAAGCTTTCTTT. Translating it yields CASSLDGGLNTEAFF.

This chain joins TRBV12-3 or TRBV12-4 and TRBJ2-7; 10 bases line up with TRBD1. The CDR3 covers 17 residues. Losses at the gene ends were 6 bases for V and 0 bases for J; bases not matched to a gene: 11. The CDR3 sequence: CASRMEGGQGFSYEQYF. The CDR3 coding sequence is TGTGCCAGCAGGATGGAGGGGGGACAGGGGTTCTCCTACGAGCAGTACTTC.

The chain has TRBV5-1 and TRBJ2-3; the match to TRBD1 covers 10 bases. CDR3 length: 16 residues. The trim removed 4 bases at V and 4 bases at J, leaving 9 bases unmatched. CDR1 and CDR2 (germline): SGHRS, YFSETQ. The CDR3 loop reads CASSARSGQGSDTQYF. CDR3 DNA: TGCGCCAGCAGCGCACGGTCGGGACAGGGGTCAGATACGCAGTATTTT.

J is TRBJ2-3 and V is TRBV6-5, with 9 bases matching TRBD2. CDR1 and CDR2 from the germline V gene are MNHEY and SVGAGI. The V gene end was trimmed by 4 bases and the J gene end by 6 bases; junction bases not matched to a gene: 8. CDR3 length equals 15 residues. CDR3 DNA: TGTGCCAGCAGTTTGACTAGCGGAGCGGGGGATACGCAGTATTTT. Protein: CASSLTSGAGDTQYF.

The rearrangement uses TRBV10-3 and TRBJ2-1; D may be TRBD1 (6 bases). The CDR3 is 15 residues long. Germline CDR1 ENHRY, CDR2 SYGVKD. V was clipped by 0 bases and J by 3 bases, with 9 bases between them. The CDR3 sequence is CAISESGGNYNEQFF. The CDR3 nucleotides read TGTGCCATCAGTGAGTCAGGGGGAAACTACAATGAGCAGTTCTTC.

CDR3 residues: CASSSGGKHTDTQYF. The CDR3 bases are TGTGCCAGCAGCTCGGGCGGCAAACACACAGATACGCAGTATTTT. This chain connects TRBV5-4 to TRBJ2-3; D is ambiguous. The CDR3 has 15 amino acids. The V and J ends lost 3 bases and 2 bases respectively, with 13 bases between them. Looked up from germline, CDR1 is SGHNT and CDR2 is YYREEE (reference sequence).

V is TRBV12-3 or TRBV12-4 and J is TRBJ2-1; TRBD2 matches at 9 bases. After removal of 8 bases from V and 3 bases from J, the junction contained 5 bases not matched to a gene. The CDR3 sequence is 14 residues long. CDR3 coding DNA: TGTGCCAGCCGTGGGACTAGCAACTACAATGAGCAGTTCTTC. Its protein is CASRGTSNYNEQFF.

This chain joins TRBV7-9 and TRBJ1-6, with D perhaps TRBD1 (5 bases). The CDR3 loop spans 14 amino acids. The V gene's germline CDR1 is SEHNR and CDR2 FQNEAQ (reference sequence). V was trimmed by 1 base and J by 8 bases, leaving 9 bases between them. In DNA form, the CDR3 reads TGTGCCAGCAGCTTAGTAGGGGACCATTCACCCCTCCACTTT. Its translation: CASSLVGDHSPLHF.

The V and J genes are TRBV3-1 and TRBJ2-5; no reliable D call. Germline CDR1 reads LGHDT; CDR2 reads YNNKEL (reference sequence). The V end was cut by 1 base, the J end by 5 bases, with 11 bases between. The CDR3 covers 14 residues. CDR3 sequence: CASSQAGGGETQYF. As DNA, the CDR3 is TGTGCCAGCAGCCAAGCAGGTGGTGGCGAGACCCAGTACTTC.

The CDR3 DNA reads as TGTGCCACCAGTGACACGACAGATACGCAGTATTTT. Translation: CATSDTTDTQYF. This sequence joins TRBV24-1 and TRBJ2-3; D not resolved. The CDR3 extends over 12 amino acids. V gave up 4 bases and J gave up 3 bases, with 4 bases separating them. Germline CDR1 and CDR2: KGHDR and SFDVKD.

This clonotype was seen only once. The CDR3: CASSYKGGSYNEQFF. The CDR3 DNA follows: TGTGCCAGCAGTTACAAGGGGGGCTCCTACAATGAGCAGTTCTTC. This rearrangement joins TRBV6-6 to TRBJ2-1; D tentatively fits TRBD1 or TRBD2 (6 bases each). Deletions cut 2 bases from V and 0 bases from J, with 8 bases between. The CDR3 is made up of 15 amino acids. Looked up from germline, CDR1 is MNHNY and CDR2 is SVGAGI (reference sequence).

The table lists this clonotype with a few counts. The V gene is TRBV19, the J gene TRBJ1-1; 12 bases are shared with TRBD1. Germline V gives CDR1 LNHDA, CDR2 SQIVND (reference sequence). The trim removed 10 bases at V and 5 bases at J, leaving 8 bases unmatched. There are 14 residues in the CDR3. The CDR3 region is CATWDRGLWTEAFF. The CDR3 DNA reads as TGTGCCACCTGGGACAGGGGGCTGTGGACTGAAGCTTTCTTT.

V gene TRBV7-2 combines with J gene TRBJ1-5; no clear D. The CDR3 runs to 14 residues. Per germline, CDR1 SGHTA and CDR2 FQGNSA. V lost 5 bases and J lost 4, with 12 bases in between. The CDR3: CASSVVAENQPQHF. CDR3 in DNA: TGTGCCAGCAGCGTAGTCGCAGAGAATCAGCCCCAGCATTTT.

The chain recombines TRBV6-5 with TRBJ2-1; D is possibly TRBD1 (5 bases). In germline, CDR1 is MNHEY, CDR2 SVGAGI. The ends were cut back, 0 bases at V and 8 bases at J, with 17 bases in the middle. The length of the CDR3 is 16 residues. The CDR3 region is CASSYSSTGRADEQFF. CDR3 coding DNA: TGTGCCAGCAGTTACTCAAGCACAGGACGTGCGGATGAGCAGTTCTTC.

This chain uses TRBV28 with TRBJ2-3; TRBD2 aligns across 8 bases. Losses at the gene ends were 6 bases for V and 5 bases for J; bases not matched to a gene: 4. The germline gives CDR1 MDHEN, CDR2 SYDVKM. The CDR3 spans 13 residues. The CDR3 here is CASRTSAGDTQYF. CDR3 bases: TGTGCCAGCAGGACTAGCGCAGGAGATACGCAGTATTTT.

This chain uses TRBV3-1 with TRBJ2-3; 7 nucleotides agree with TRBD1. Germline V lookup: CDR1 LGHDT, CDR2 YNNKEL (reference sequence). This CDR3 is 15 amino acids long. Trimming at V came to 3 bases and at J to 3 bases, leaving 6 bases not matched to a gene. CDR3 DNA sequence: TGTGCCAGCAGCCACGAGAGGGGACAGACAGATACGCAGTATTTT. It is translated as CASSHERGQTDTQYF.

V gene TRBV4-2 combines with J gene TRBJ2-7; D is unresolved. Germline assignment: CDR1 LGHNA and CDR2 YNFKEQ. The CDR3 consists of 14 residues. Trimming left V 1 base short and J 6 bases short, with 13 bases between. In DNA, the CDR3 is TGTGCCAGCAGCCAAGGCCACATGACAACCGAGCAGTACTTC. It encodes CASSQGHMTTEQYF.

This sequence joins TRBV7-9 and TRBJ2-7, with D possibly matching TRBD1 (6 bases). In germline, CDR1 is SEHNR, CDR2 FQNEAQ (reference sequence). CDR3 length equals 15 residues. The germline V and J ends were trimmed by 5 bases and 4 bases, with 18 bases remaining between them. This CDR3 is CASSHPGTKNYEQYF. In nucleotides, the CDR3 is TGTGCCAGCAGCCACCCCGGGACAAAGAATTACGAGCAGTACTTC. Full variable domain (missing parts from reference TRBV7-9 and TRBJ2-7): DTGVSQNPRHKITKRGQNVTFRCDPISEHNRLYWYRQTLGQGPEFLTYFQNEAQLEKSRLLSDRFSAERPKGSFSTLEIQRTEQGDSAMYLCASSHPGTKNYEQYFGPGTRLTVT.

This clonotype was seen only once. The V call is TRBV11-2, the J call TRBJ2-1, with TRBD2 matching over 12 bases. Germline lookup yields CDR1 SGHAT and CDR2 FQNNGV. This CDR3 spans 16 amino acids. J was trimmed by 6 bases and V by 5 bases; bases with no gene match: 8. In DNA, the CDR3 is TGTGCCAGCAGCCTAGCGGAGACTAGCGGGGGCAATGAGCAGTTCTTC. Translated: CASSLAETSGGNEQFF.

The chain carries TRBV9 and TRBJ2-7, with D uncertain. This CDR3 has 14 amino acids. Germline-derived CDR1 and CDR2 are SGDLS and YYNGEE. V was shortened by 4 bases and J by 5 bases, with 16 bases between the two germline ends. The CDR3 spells CASSFDHSDHEQYF. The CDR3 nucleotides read TGTGCCAGCAGCTTCGACCATTCCGACCACGAGCAGTACTTC. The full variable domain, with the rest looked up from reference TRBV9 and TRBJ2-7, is DSGVTQTPKHLITATGQRVTLRCSPRSGDLSVYWYQQSLDQGLQFLIQYYNGEERAKGNILERFSAQQFPDLHSELNLSSLELGDSALYFCASSFDHSDHEQYFGPGTRLTVT.

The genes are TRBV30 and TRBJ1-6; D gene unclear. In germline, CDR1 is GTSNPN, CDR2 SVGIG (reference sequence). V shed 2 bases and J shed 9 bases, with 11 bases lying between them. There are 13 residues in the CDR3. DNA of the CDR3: TGTGCCTGGAGTTGGCCGATCAGTTCACCCCTCCACTTT. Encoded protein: CAWSWPISSPLHF. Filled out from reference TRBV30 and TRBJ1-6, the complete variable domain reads SQTIHQWPATLVQPVGSPLSLECTVEGTSNPNLYWYRQAAGRGLQLLFYSVGIGQISSEVPQNLSASRPQDRQFILSSKKLLLSDSGFYLCAWSWPISSPLHFGNGTRLTVT.

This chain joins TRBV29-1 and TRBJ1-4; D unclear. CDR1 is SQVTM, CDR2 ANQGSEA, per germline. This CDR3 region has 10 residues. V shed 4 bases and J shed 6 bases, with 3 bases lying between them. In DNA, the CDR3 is TGCAGCGTTGGGGATGAAAAACTGTTTTTT. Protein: CSVGDEKLFF.

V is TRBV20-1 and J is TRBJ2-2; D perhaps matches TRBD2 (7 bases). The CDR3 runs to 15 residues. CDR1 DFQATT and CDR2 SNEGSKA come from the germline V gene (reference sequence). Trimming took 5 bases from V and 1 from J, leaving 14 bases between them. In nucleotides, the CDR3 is TGCAGTGCTGACGCGGGGGCCGGGAACACCGGGGAGCTGTTTTTT. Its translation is CSADAGAGNTGELFF.

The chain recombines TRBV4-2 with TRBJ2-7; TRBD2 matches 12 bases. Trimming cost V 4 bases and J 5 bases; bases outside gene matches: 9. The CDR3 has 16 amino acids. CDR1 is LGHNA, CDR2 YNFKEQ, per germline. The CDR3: CASSPRSSGGVDEQYF. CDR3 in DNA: TGTGCCAGCAGCCCCCGATCTAGCGGGGGGGTCGACGAGCAGTACTTC.

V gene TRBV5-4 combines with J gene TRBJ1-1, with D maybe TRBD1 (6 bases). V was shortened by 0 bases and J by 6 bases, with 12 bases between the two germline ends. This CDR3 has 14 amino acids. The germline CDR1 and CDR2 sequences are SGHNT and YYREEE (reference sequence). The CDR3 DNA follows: TGTGCCAGCAGCTTGGGTGCAGGGGACGCTGAAGCTTTCTTT. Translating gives CASSLGAGDAEAFF.

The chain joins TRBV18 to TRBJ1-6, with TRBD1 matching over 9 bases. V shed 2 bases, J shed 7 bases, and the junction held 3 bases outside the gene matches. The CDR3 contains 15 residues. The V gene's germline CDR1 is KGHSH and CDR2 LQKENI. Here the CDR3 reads CASSPGTGQNSPLHF. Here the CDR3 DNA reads TGTGCCAGCTCACCAGGGACAGGGCAAAATTCACCCCTCCACTTT.

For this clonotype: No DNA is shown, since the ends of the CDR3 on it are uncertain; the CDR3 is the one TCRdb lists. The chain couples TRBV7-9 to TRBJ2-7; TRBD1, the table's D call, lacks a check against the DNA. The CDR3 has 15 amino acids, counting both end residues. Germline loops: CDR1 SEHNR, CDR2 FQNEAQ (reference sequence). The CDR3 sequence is CASKFGAGDSYEQYF.

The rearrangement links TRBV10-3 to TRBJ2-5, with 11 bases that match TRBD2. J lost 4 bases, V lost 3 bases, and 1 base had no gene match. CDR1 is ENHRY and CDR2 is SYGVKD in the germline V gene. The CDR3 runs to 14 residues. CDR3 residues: CAISDTSGGETQYF. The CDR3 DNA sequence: TGTGCCATCAGTGATACTAGCGGGGGAGAGACCCAGTACTTC.